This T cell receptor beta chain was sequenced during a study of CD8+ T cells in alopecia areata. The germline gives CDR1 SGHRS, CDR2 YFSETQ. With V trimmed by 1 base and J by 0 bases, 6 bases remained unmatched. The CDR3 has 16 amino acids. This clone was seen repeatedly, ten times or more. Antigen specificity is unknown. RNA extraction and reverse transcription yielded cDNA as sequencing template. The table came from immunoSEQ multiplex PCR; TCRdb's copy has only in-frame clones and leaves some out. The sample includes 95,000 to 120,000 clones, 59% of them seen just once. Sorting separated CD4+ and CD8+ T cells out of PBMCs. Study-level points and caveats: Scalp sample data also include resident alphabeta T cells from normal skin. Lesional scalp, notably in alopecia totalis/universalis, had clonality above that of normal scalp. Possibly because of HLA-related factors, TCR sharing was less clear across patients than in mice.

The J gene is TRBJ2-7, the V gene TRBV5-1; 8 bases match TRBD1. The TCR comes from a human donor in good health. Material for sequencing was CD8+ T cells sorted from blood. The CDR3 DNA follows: TGCGCCAGCAGCTTGCAGGGACAGGTGGACTCCTACGAGCAGTACTTC. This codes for CASSLQGQVDSYEQYF. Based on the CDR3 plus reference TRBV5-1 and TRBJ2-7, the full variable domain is KAGVTQTPRYLIKTRGQQVTLSCSPISGHRSVSWYQQTPGQGLQFLFEYFSETQRNKGNFPGRFSGRQFSNSRSEMNVSTLELGDSALYLCASSLQGQVDSYEQYFGPGTRLTVT.